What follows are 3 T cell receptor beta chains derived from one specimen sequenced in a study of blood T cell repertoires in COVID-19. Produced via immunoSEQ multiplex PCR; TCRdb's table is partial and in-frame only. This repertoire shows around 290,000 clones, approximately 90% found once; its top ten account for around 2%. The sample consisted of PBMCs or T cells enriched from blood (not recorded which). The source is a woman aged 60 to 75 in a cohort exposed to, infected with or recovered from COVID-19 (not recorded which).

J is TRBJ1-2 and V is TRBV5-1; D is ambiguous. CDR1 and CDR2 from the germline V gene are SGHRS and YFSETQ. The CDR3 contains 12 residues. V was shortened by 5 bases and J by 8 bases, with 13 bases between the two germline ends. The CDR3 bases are TGCGCCAGCAGTCCTGCGGAGGGAGGCTACACCTTC. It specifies CASSPAEGGYTF.

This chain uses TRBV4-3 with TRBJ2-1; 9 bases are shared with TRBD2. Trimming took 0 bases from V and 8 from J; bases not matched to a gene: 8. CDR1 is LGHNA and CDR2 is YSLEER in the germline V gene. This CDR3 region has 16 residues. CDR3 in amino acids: CASSQDSASGDDEQFF. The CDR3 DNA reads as TGCGCCAGCAGCCAAGATAGTGCTAGCGGGGACGATGAGCAGTTCTTC.

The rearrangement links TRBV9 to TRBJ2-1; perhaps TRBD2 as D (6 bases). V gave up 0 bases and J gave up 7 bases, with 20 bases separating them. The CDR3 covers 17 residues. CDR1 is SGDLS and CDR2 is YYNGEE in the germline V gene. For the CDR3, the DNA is TGTGCCAGCAGCGTAGGTAATAGCGGACTCTACAGGAATGAGCAGTTCTTC. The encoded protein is CASSVGNSGLYRNEQFF.